The rows below give T cell receptor beta chains drawn from one sample of a study of beta chain features in type 1 diabetes. This table comes from immunoSEQ multiplex PCR, and its TCRdb copy is limited to in-frame clones, with some not included. This sample has roughly 180,000 clones, with 10% to 15% found just once. The sample comprised central memory CD4+ T cells from blood. Receptor source: a woman aged 18-35 years in good health. Each CDR3 is given with its conserved first and last residue. The D gene is left open where the match is weak. Not every row has a clone size; where given, it reads once, few, many or a size class.

len: 15
j_gene: TRBJ2-7
abundance: NA
d_gene: NA
v_gene: TRBV18
CDR3nt: TGTGCCAGCTCACCCTCCGGGACACCTTCCTACGAGCAGTACTTC
CDR3aa: CASSPSGTPSYEQYF

len: 14
j_gene: TRBJ1-2
abundance: NA
d_gene: NA
v_gene: TRBV29-1
CDR3nt: TGCAGCGTTGAAGCAAGTTCGGGGGTCCGTGGCTACACCTTC
CDR3aa: CSVEASSGVRGYTF

len: 19
j_gene: TRBJ2-6
abundance: NA
d_gene: NA
v_gene: TRBV7-6
CDR3nt: TGTGCCAGCAGCTTACGGCCACAGAGTATGTTCTCTGGGGCCAACGTCCTGACTTTC
CDR3aa: CASSLRPQSMFSGANVLTF

len: 13
j_gene: TRBJ1-4
abundance: few
d_gene: NA
v_gene: TRBV5-1
CDR3nt: TGCGCCAGCAGCTTGATACTAGATGAAAAACTGTTTTTT
CDR3aa: CASSLILDEKLFF

len: 15
j_gene: TRBJ2-7
abundance: NA
d_gene: TRBD1
v_gene: TRBV30
CDR3nt: TGTGCCTGGAGTGTCGGGACAGGGGTAAGAGACGAGCAGTACTTC
CDR3aa: CAWSVGTGVRDEQYF

len: 13
j_gene: TRBJ1-1
abundance: NA
d_gene: NA
v_gene: TRBV29-1
CDR3nt: TGCAGCGACAGACAGGCCTCGAACACTGAAGCTTTCTTT
CDR3aa: CSDRQASNTEAFF

len: 13
j_gene: TRBJ2-1
abundance: many
d_gene: TRBD2
v_gene: TRBV30
CDR3nt: TGTGCCTGGAGTGTACAAACGGGGGGTGAGCAGTTCTTC
CDR3aa: CAWSVQTGGEQFF

len: 13
j_gene: TRBJ1-2
abundance: few
d_gene: NA
v_gene: TRBV6-6
CDR3nt: TGTGCCAGCAGGGAACAGGAAGCGAATGGCTACACCTTC
CDR3aa: CASREQEANGYTF

len: 15
j_gene: TRBJ1-1
abundance: few
d_gene: NA
v_gene: TRBV30
CDR3nt: TGTGCCTGGAGTGTACTTCGCGCCCCGGGGACTGAAGCTTTCTTT
CDR3aa: CAWSVLRAPGTEAFF

len: 14
j_gene: TRBJ1-5
abundance: few
d_gene: NA
v_gene: TRBV30
CDR3nt: TGTGCCTGGAGTGGGACATGGGGCAATCAGCCCCAGCATTTT
CDR3aa: CAWSGTWGNQPQHF

len: 16
j_gene: TRBJ1-5
abundance: NA
d_gene: TRBD1
v_gene: TRBV30
CDR3nt: TGTGCCTGGAGGAACCTGGGACAGGGAAAGAATCAGCCCCAGCATTTT
CDR3aa: CAWRNLGQGKNQPQHF

len: 15
j_gene: TRBJ2-4
abundance: NA
d_gene: TRBD1
v_gene: TRBV28
CDR3nt: TGTGCCAGCAGTTTCTCGGACAGGGCGAGGAACATTCAGTACTTC
CDR3aa: CASSFSDRARNIQYF

len: 12
j_gene: TRBJ1-3
abundance: NA
d_gene: NA
v_gene: TRBV29-1
CDR3nt: TGCAGCGTCGAGAGCTCTGGAAACACCATATATTTT
CDR3aa: CSVESSGNTIYF

len: 16
j_gene: TRBJ2-5
abundance: NA
d_gene: NA
v_gene: TRBV4-1
CDR3nt: TGCGCCAGCAGCAAGCGGGGGGGACAGGGAGCGGAGACCCAGTACTTC
CDR3aa: CASSKRGGQGAETQYF

len: 15
j_gene: TRBJ2-2
abundance: NA
d_gene: TRBD2
v_gene: TRBV11-2
CDR3nt: TGTGCCAGCAGCCCAAGATGGGCGGGAGACGGGGAGCTGTTTTTT
CDR3aa: CASSPRWAGDGELFF

len: 15
j_gene: TRBJ1-5
abundance: NA
d_gene: NA
v_gene: TRBV30
CDR3nt: TGTGCCTGGAGTGTCGGGAGTCATAGCAATCAGCCCCAGCATTTT
CDR3aa: CAWSVGSHSNQPQHF

len: 15
j_gene: TRBJ1-1
abundance: NA
d_gene: TRBD1
v_gene: TRBV6-6
CDR3nt: TGTGCCAGCAGTTCCTCACCGAACAGGGGCACTGAAGCTTTCTTT
CDR3aa: CASSSSPNRGTEAFF

len: 12
j_gene: TRBJ1-3
abundance: NA
d_gene: TRBD1
v_gene: TRBV29-1
CDR3nt: TGCAGCGTAAGGGACAGGGGAAACACCATATATTTT
CDR3aa: CSVRDRGNTIYF

len: 13
j_gene: TRBJ2-7
abundance: few
d_gene: NA
v_gene: TRBV2
CDR3nt: TGTGCCAGCAGAAAGGACACCACCTACGAGCAGTACTTC
CDR3aa: CASRKDTTYEQYF

len: 10
j_gene: TRBJ2-7
abundance: NA
d_gene: TRBD2
v_gene: TRBV28
CDR3nt: TGTGCCAGCAGTCGGGGACTAGACCTATTC
CDR3aa: CASSRGLDLF

len: 16
j_gene: TRBJ2-7
abundance: few
d_gene: TRBD2
v_gene: TRBV11-2
CDR3nt: TGTGCCAGCAGCCCCGTCGGGGGACTAGCGGCCTACGAGCAGTACTTC
CDR3aa: CASSPVGGLAAYEQYF

len: 20
j_gene: TRBJ1-5
abundance: few
d_gene: TRBD1
v_gene: TRBV4-1
CDR3nt: TGCGCCAGCAGCCAAGATCTTACCACCAGCCGGACAGGGAGCCATCAGCCCCAGCATTTT
CDR3aa: CASSQDLTTSRTGSHQPQHF

len: 15
j_gene: TRBJ2-1
abundance: few
d_gene: NA
v_gene: TRBV5-1
CDR3nt: TGCGCCAGCAGCTTTGGCGGGACGGTTTTCAATGAGCAGTTCTTC
CDR3aa: CASSFGGTVFNEQFF

len: 15
j_gene: TRBJ2-7
abundance: few
d_gene: NA
v_gene: TRBV4-1
CDR3nt: TGCGCCAGCAGCCAAGGACTAGGCAGCGTATACGAGCAGTACTTC
CDR3aa: CASSQGLGSVYEQYF

len: 13
j_gene: TRBJ2-7
abundance: NA
d_gene: TRBD1
v_gene: TRBV10-3
CDR3nt: TGTGCCAGCACCCCAGGGGGCCCCTACGAGCAGTACTTC
CDR3aa: CASTPGGPYEQYF

len: 14
j_gene: TRBJ2-1
abundance: NA
d_gene: NA
v_gene: TRBV28
CDR3nt: TGTGCCAGCAGTTTAACAGGGACCGTCAATGAGCAGTTCTTC
CDR3aa: CASSLTGTVNEQFF